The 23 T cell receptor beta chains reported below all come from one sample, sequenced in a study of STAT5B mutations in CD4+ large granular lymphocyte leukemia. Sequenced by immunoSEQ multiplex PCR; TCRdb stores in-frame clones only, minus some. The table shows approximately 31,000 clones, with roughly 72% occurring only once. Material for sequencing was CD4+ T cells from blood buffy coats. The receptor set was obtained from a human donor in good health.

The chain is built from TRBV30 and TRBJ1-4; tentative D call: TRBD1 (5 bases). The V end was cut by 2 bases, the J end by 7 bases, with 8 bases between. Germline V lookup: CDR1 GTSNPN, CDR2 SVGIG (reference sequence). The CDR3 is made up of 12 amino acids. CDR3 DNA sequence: TGTGCCTGGAGTCTGGGGGGTGAAAAACTGTTTTTT. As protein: CAWSLGGEKLFF.

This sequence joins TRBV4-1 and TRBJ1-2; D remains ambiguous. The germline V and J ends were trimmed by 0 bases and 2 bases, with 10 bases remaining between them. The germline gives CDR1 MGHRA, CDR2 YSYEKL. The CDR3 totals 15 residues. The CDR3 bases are TGCGCCAGCAGCCAAGATAGCACGTCAAACTATGGCTACACCTTC. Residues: CASSQDSTSNYGYTF.

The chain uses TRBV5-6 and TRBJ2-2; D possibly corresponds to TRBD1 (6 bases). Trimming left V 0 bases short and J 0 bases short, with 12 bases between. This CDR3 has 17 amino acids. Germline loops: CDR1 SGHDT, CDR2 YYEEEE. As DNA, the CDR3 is TGTGCCAGCAGCTTGGGGGGGCCAACCTCGAACACCGGGGAGCTGTTTTTT. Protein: CASSLGGPTSNTGELFF.

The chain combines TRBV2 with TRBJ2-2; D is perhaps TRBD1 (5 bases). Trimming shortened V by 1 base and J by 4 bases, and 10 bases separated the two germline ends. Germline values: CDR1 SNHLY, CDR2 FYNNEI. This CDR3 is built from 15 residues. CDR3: CASSEVPGSTGELFF. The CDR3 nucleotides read TGTGCCAGCAGTGAAGTCCCAGGGTCCACCGGGGAGCTGTTTTTT. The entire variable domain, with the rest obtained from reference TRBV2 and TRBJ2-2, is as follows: EPEVTQTPSHQVTQMGQEVILRCVPISNHLYFYWYRQILGQKVEFLVSFYNNEISEKSEIFDDQFSVERPDGSNFTLKIRSTKLEDSAMYFCASSEVPGSTGELFFGEGSRLTVL.

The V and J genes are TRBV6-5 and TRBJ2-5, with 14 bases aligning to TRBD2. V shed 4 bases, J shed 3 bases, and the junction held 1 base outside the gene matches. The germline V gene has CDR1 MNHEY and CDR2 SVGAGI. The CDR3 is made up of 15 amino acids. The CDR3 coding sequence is TGTGCCAGCAGTTGGGGACTAGCGGGGGAAGAGACCCAGTACTTC. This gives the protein CASSWGLAGEETQYF.

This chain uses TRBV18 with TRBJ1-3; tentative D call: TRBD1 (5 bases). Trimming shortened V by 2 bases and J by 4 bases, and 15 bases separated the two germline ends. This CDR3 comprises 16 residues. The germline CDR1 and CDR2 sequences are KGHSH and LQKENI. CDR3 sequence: CASSPFLQDIGNTIYF. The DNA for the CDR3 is TGTGCCAGCTCACCATTCCTACAGGATATAGGAAACACCATATATTTT.

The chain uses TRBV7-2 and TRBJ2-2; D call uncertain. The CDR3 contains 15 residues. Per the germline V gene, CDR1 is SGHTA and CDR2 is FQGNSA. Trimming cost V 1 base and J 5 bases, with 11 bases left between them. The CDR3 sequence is CASSLGGTLTGELFF. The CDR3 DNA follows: TGTGCCAGCAGCTTAGGAGGAACACTTACCGGGGAGCTGTTTTTT.

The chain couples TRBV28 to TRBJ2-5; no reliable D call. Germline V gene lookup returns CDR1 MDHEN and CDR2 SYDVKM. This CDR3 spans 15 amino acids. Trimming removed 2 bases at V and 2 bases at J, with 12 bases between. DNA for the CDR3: TGTGCCAGCAGTTTACTCTGGACCGAACAAGAGACCCAGTACTTC. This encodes CASSLLWTEQETQYF.

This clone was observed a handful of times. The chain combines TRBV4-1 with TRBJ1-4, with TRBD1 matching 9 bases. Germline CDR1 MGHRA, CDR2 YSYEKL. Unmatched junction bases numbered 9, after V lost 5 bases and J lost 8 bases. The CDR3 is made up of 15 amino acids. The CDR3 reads CASSSHPGQGEKLFF. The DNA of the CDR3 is TGCGCCAGCAGCTCGCATCCGGGACAGGGCGAAAAACTGTTTTTT.

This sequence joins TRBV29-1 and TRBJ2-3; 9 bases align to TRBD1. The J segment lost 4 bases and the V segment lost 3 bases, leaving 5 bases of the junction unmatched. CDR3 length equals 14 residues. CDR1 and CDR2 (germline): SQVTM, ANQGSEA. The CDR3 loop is CSVESGTGSDTQYF. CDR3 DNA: TGCAGCGTTGAGTCCGGGACAGGGTCAGATACGCAGTATTTT.

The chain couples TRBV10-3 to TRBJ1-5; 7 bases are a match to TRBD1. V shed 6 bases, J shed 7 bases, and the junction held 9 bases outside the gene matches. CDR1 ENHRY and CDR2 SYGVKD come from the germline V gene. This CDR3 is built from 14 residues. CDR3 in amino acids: CAISQGTVSQPQHF. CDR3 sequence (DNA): TGTGCCATCAGCCAAGGGACAGTCTCCCAGCCCCAGCATTTT.

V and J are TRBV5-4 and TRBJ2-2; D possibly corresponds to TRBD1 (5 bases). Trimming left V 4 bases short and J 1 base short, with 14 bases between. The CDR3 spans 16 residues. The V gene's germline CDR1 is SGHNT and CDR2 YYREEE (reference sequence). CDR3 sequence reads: CASSRTRQLNTGELFF. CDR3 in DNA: TGTGCCAGCAGCCGCACGCGACAGTTGAACACCGGGGAGCTGTTTTTT.

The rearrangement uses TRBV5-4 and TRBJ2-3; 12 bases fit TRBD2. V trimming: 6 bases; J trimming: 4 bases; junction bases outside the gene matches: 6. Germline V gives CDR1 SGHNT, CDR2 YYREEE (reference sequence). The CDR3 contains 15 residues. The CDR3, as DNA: TGTGCCAGCATCCCTAGCGGGGGGGCTTCAGATACGCAGTATTTT. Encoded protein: CASIPSGGASDTQYF.

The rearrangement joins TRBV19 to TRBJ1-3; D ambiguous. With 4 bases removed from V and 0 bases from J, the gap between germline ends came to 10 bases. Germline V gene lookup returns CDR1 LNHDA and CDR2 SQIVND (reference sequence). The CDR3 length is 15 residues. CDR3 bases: TGTGCCAGTAGTAGGTCCTACGACTCTGGAAACACCATATATTTT. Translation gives CASSRSYDSGNTIYF.

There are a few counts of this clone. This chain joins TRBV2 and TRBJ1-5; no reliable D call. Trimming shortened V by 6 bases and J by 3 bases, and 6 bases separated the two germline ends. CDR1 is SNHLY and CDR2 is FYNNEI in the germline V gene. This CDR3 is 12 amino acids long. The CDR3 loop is CASRGDNQPQHF. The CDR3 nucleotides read TGTGCCAGCAGGGGAGACAATCAGCCCCAGCATTTT.

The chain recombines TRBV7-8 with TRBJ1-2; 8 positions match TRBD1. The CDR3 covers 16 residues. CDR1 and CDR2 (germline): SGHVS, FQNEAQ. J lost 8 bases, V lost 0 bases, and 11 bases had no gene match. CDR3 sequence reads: CASSLAKPGTGPGYTF. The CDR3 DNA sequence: TGTGCCAGCAGCTTAGCTAAGCCCGGGACAGGACCCGGCTACACCTTC.

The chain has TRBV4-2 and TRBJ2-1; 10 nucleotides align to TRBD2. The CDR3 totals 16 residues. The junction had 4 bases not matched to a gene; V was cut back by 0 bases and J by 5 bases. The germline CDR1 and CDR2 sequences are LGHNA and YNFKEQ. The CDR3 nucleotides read TGTGCCAGCAGCCAAGAAGGGCTAGCGGGGGACAATGAGCAGTTCTTC. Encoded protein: CASSQEGLAGDNEQFF.

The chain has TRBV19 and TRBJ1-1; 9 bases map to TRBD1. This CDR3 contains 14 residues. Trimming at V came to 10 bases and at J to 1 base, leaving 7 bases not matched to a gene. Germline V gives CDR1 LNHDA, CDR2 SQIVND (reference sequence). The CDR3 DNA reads TGTGCCACCGACAGGGGGTTGAAGAACACTGAAGCTTTCTTT. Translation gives CATDRGLKNTEAFF.

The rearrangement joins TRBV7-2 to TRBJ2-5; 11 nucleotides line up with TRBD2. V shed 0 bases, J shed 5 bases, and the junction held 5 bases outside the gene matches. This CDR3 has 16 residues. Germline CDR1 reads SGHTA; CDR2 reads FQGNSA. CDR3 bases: TGTGCCAGCAGCTTAGCTAGCGGGGGGGCAGGGGAGACCCAGTACTTC. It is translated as CASSLASGGAGETQYF.

CDR3 nucleotides: TGCAGCGTGGGTGGAAGGGGCGCAGATACGCAGTATTTT. This translates into CSVGGRGADTQYF. The V gene is TRBV29-1, the J gene TRBJ2-3; possibly TRBD1 for D (5 bases). Germline V CDR1 and CDR2: SQVTM, ANQGSEA. The CDR3 loop spans 13 amino acids. Trimming pared 6 bases from V and 4 bases from J, leaving 14 bases between.

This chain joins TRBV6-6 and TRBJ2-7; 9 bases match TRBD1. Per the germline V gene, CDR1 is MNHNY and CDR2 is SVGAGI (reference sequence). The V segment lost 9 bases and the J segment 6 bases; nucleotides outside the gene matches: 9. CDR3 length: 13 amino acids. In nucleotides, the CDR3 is TGTGCCAGTAGCCGGGACAGGGTGGGCGAGCAGTACTTC. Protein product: CASSRDRVGEQYF.

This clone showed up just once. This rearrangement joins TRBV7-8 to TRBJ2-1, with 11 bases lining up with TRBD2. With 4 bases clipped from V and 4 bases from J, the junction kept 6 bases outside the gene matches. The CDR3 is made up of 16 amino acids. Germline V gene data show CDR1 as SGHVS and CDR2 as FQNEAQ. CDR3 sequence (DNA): TGTGCCAGCAGCTCCTCTAGCGGGGGGCTATACAATGAGCAGTTCTTC. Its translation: CASSSSSGGLYNEQFF.

The CDR3 sequence: CASSPGTGGSDSPLHF. The CDR3 DNA sequence: TGTGCCAGCTCACCCGGGACAGGGGGCAGTGATTCACCCCTCCACTTT. The rearrangement uses TRBV18 and TRBJ1-6; TRBD1 aligns across 12 bases. The ends lost 3 bases at V and 8 bases at J; junction bases unmatched: 5. CDR1 is KGHSH and CDR2 is LQKENI in the germline V gene. CDR3 size: 16 residues.